These T cell receptor beta chains were read from a single sample in a study of T-cell memory formation after mild COVID-19. A single record per CDR3 protein comes from TCRdb applying MiXCR to the 5' RACE reads. This sample has fewer than 700,000 distinct CDR3 sequences; about a sixth occur once, and the top ten carry about 11%. Sequenced input: PBMCs or a T cell subset sorted from them (not recorded which). The receptors come from an adult woman who had mild COVID-19 (a few samples of this study predate the infection). Cell type and time point are not known. The CDR3 runs from the conserved cysteine through the conserved F or W. D genes are given only for firm matches. Clone size is shown for a subset of rows, as once, few, many or a class of expanded clone.

NA,TRBV11-3,TRBJ2-1,few,TGTGCCAGCAGCTTATCTAGTGGGAGCTCCTACAATGAGCAGTTCTTC,CASSLSSGSSYNEQFF
NA,TRBV14,TRBJ2-7,NA,TGTGCCAGCAGCCAGGAGCGGGTTTTCTACCGCTACGAGCAGTACTTC,CASSQERVFYRYEQYF
NA,TRBV4-1,TRBJ2-7,NA,TGCGCCAGCAGCCAAGCCCCCTTGGGAGCCCTCGCTGCCTACGAGCAGTACTTC,CASSQAPLGALAAYEQYF
NA,TRBV5-5,TRBJ1-2,few,TGTGCCAGCAGCTTGGATGTCAAGGAATTAAGGGGCTACACCTTC,CASSLDVKELRGYTF
NA,TRBV12-3/TRBV12-4,TRBJ1-5,NA,TGTGCCAGCAGTTCCGGGACCCAGGGCCAGCCCCAGCATTTT,CASSSGTQGQPQHF
TRBD2,TRBV7-9,TRBJ2-1,NA,TGTGCCAGCAGCGCGACTAGCGGGAGGGCCTACAATGAGCAGTTCTTC,CASSATSGRAYNEQFF
NA,TRBV4-2,TRBJ2-7,few,TGTGCCAGCAGCCAAGAAGGGGACCCCCCCGAGCAGTACTTC,CASSQEGDPPEQYF
NA,TRBV12-3/TRBV12-4,TRBJ1-5,few,TGTGCCAGCAGTTGGGGGGGACTGTATAGCAATCAGCCCCAGCATTTT,CASSWGGLYSNQPQHF
TRBD1,TRBV23-1,TRBJ2-5,NA,TGCGCCAGCAGTCTAAACCGGGACAGGGCACAAGAGACCCAGTACTTC,CASSLNRDRAQETQYF
NA,TRBV12-3/TRBV12-4,TRBJ2-7,few,TGTGCCAGCAATTCCTGGGGCAGGGAGGATCTCGAGCAGTACTTC,CASNSWGREDLEQYF
NA,TRBV10-2,TRBJ2-3,few,TGCGCCAGCACCCCCCCCGGCCCGTTGCCGTATTTT,CASTPPGPLPYF
NA,TRBV27,TRBJ1-5,few,TGTGCCAGCAGTGTGGTTGCGGGCCAGCCCCAGCATTTT,CASSVVAGQPQHF
NA,TRBV6-2/TRBV6-3,TRBJ2-6,NA,TGTGCCAGCACTTTTTGGGGCTCTGGGGCCAACGTCCTGACTTTC,CASTFWGSGANVLTF
NA,TRBV11-2,TRBJ2-7,few,TGTGCCAGCAGCTTAGTTCGGGCAAATTACGAGCAGTACTTC,CASSLVRANYEQYF
TRBD2,TRBV20-1,TRBJ2-1,few,TGCAGTGGCACGGCGACTAGCGGAGAAGAGCAGTTCTTC,CSGTATSGEEQFF
NA,TRBV5-1,TRBJ2-1,NA,TGCGCCAGCAGCTCCCAACAGGAACAGTTCTTC,CASSSQQEQFF
NA,TRBV7-9,TRBJ2-5,NA,TGTGCCAGCAGCTTAGGACAGACCCAAGAGACCCAGTACTTC,CASSLGQTQETQYF
NA,TRBV3-1,TRBJ1-2,NA,TGTGCCAGCAGCCAATTCACGAAGGGGGTGCATGGCTACACCTTC,CASSQFTKGVHGYTF
TRBD1,TRBV5-1,TRBJ1-1,NA,TGCGCCAGCAGACAGATGGTCGAGGGGGCGAGTCAGGCTTTCTTT,CASRQMVEGASQAFF
TRBD2,TRBV11-2,TRBJ2-5,few,TGTGCCAGCAGCTTCAACTTGTTGGGGGGGGAGACCCAGTACTTC,CASSFNLLGGETQYF
NA,TRBV7-9,TRBJ1-5,NA,TGTGCCAGCAGCTTAGTTACAGGCGCCGAAAATCAGCCCCAGCATTTT,CASSLVTGAENQPQHF
NA,TRBV6-6,TRBJ2-3,NA,TGTGCCAGCAGTCCTGACCTGACTGCCACAGATACGCAGTATTTT,CASSPDLTATDTQYF
TRBD1,TRBV5-1,TRBJ1-3,NA,TGCGCCAGCAGGGGACAGGGGGACTCTGGAAACACCATATATTTT,CASRGQGDSGNTIYF
TRBD2,TRBV5-1,TRBJ2-5,NA,TGCGCCAGCAGCCGACGAGCGGGAGGGGGCGTCGAGACCCAGTACTTC,CASSRRAGGGVETQYF
NA,TRBV19,TRBJ1-4,once,TGTGCCAGCAGGGATCGCGGATGGAATGAAAAACTGTTTTTT,CASRDRGWNEKLFF
NA,TRBV5-1,TRBJ2-2,few,TGCGCCAGCAGCTCCGGGAGCCCGGAGAGGACCGGGGAGCTGTTTTTT,CASSSGSPERTGELFF
TRBD2,TRBV30,TRBJ2-5,few,TGTGCCTGGGAGCGGACTAGCGGAGAGACCCAGTACTTC,CAWERTSGETQYF
NA,TRBV4-2,TRBJ2-1,many,TGTGCCAGCAGCCAAGATAGGGATAGCTCCTACAATGAGCAGTTCTTC,CASSQDRDSSYNEQFF
NA,TRBV3-1,TRBJ2-1,few,TGTGCCAGCAGTCTGCCAGGACTGAGCATCGGGCAGTTCTTC,CASSLPGLSIGQFF
TRBD1,TRBV19,TRBJ2-7,NA,TGTGCCAGTAGCCCGGGACAGGTGGGCCGCGTGATCGAGCAGTACTTC,CASSPGQVGRVIEQYF
NA,TRBV4-3,TRBJ2-7,few,TGCGCCAGCAGCCAAGACCCAGGGGAGGGCCCCTACGAGCAGTACTTC,CASSQDPGEGPYEQYF
TRBD2,TRBV4-1,TRBJ2-3,few,TGCGCCAGCAATCGAGGACTAGCGGGGACAGATACGCAGTATTTT,CASNRGLAGTDTQYF
NA,TRBV7-9,TRBJ1-1,NA,TGTGCCAGCAGCTCAAACCCTGTAGTGAACACTGAAGCTTTCTTT,CASSSNPVVNTEAFF